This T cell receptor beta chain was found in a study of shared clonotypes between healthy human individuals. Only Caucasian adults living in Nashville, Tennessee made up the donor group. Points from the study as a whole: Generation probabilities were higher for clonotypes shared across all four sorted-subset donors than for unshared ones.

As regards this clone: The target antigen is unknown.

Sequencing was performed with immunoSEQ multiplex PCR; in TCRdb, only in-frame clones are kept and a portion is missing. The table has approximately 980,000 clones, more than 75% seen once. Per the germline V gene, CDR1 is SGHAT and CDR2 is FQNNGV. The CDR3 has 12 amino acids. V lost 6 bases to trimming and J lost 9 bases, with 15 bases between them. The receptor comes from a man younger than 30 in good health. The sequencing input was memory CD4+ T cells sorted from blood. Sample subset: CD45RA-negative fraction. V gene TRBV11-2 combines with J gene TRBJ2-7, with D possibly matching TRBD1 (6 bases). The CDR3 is CASSSDRFSQYF. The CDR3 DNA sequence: TGTGCCAGCAGTTCGGACAGATTTTCGCAGTACTTC.